The 15 T cell receptor beta chains listed next were all sequenced from one sample in a study of OX40 agonist ivuxolimab in advanced cancers. The assay was immunoSEQ multiplex PCR, and TCRdb's table has in-frame clones only and misses some. This table holds roughly 70,000 clones, roughly 84% found once. The material was CD4+ or CD8+ T cells sorted from blood, obtained in a trial of the OX40 agonist ivuxolimab. The receptors shown here come from an adult with an advanced solid tumor such as melanoma, head and neck, liver or kidney cancer.

The chain couples TRBV29-1 to TRBJ2-3, with TRBD1 as a possible D gene (6 bases). CDR1 and CDR2 (germline): SQVTM, ANQGSEA. The CDR3 runs to 14 residues. V gave up 5 bases and J gave up 4 bases, with 16 bases separating them. The CDR3 protein is CSVSWTAGADTQYF. CDR3 nucleotides: TGCAGCGTTTCCTGGACAGCTGGCGCAGATACGCAGTATTTT.

This chain links TRBV4-1 with TRBJ1-3; D is perhaps TRBD1 (5 bases). In germline, CDR1 is MGHRA, CDR2 YSYEKL. The CDR3 loop spans 17 amino acids. V was shortened by 4 bases and J by 3 bases, with 19 bases between the two germline ends. CDR3 in DNA: TGCGCCAGCAGCCGGGGCGGGGGGAGGACTCTTGGAAACACCATATATTTT. It translates to CASSRGGGRTLGNTIYF.

V and J are TRBV27 and TRBJ2-7; no reliable D call. The CDR3 length is 14 residues. The germline V and J ends were trimmed by 3 bases and 0 bases, with 9 bases remaining between them. The germline V gene has CDR1 MNHEY and CDR2 SMNVEV (reference sequence). Written as DNA, the CDR3 is TGTGCCAGCAGTTTGAGGCGGAACTCCTACGAGCAGTACTTC. Protein: CASSLRRNSYEQYF.

The J gene is TRBJ1-2, the V gene TRBV7-8; D is ambiguous. The CDR3 is 16 residues long. The V gene's germline CDR1 is SGHVS and CDR2 FQNEAQ. V was shortened by 1 base and J by 0 bases, with 12 bases between the two germline ends. The CDR3 is CASSLEKGTANYGYTF. CDR3 nucleotides: TGTGCCAGCAGCTTAGAAAAGGGAACAGCTAACTATGGCTACACCTTC.

The V gene is TRBV11-3, the J gene TRBJ1-3; D is uncertain. The CDR3 has 15 amino acids. V gave up 0 bases and J gave up 3 bases, with 9 bases separating them. CDR1 is SGHNT and CDR2 is YENEEA in the germline V gene. In nucleotides, the CDR3 is TGTGCCAGCAGCTTAGAGGGGAGCCTTGGAAACACCATATATTTT. Residues: CASSLEGSLGNTIYF.

The rearrangement links TRBV4-1 to TRBJ1-3, with D unresolved. With 6 bases removed from V and 3 bases from J, the gap between germline ends came to 18 bases. Germline V CDR1 and CDR2: MGHRA, YSYEKL. The CDR3 has 16 residues. In DNA form, the CDR3 reads TGCGCCAGCAGACGAACGTGGAGTGAGGATGGAAACACCATATATTTT. As protein: CASRRTWSEDGNTIYF.

The chain uses TRBV6-1 and TRBJ2-7, with a weak D call TRBD1 (6 bases). This CDR3 region has 14 residues. The germline V gene has CDR1 MNHNS and CDR2 SASEGT. Trimming removed 2 bases from V and 4 bases from J, with 12 bases in between. The CDR3 DNA is TGTGCCAGCAGTGAATCGGGGACATTATACGAGCAGTACTTC. Translating it yields CASSESGTLYEQYF.

V is TRBV7-2 and J is TRBJ2-7; 9 bases map to TRBD1. CDR1 and CDR2 from the germline V gene are SGHTA and FQGNSA. The CDR3 sequence is 16 residues long. The J segment lost 1 base and the V segment lost 1 base, leaving 5 bases of the junction unmatched. The CDR3 nucleotides read TGTGCCAGCAGCTTAGTGGGGACAGGGCTTTCCTACGAGCAGTACTTC. Translation gives CASSLVGTGLSYEQYF.

This chain connects TRBV18 to TRBJ2-3; tentative D call: TRBD1 (5 bases). Germline V gene sequence: CDR1 KGHSH, CDR2 LQKENI. Deletions cut 1 base from V and 0 bases from J, with 8 bases between. This CDR3 comprises 15 residues. As DNA, the CDR3 is TGTGCCAGCTCACCACTTGGGGCTAGCACAGATACGCAGTATTTT. Translating it yields CASSPLGASTDTQYF.

The V call is TRBV5-5, the J call TRBJ2-7; TRBD1 aligns across 7 bases. This CDR3 has 13 amino acids. Unmatched junction bases numbered 2, after V lost 2 bases and J lost 3 bases. The germline CDR1 and CDR2 sequences are SGHKS and YYEKEE (reference sequence). CDR3 nucleotides: TGTGCCAGCAGCTTCAGGGGGAGCTACGAGCAGTACTTC. This encodes CASSFRGSYEQYF.

The V and J genes are TRBV4-1 and TRBJ1-2; 7 bases line up with TRBD1. J lost 4 bases, V lost 4 bases, and 6 bases had no gene match. This CDR3 is 14 amino acids long. Germline loops: CDR1 MGHRA, CDR2 YSYEKL. The CDR3 bases are TGCGCCAGCAGCCCCCCGACAGGGATCTATGGCTACACCTTC. It specifies CASSPPTGIYGYTF.

The chain joins TRBV7-9 to TRBJ2-1; 9 bases agree with TRBD2. Trimming cost V 4 bases and J 7 bases; bases outside gene matches: 8. In germline, CDR1 is SEHNR, CDR2 FQNEAQ (reference sequence). The CDR3 has 15 residues. The CDR3 nucleotides are TGTGCCAGCAGCTCCCTAGCGGGACCGGGTAATGAGCAGTTCTTC. The encoded protein is CASSSLAGPGNEQFF.

In nucleotides, the CDR3 is TGCGCCAGCAGCTTGGGACTAGCGGGAGTTGAGACCCAGTACTTC. Amino acid sequence: CASSLGLAGVETQYF. The genes are TRBV5-1 and TRBJ2-5; the match to TRBD2 covers 12 bases. After removal of 0 bases from V and 5 bases from J, the junction contained 2 bases not matched to a gene. The V gene's germline CDR1 is SGHRS and CDR2 YFSETQ. CDR3 length: 15 amino acids. The entire variable domain, with the rest obtained from reference TRBV5-1 and TRBJ2-5, is as follows: KAGVTQTPRYLIKTRGQQVTLSCSPISGHRSVSWYQQTPGQGLQFLFEYFSETQRNKGNFPGRFSGRQFSNSRSEMNVSTLELGDSALYLCASSLGLAGVETQYFGPGTRLLVL.

The chain links TRBV5-4 to TRBJ2-3, with 12 positions matching TRBD2. The J segment lost 2 bases and the V segment lost 4 bases, leaving 5 bases of the junction unmatched. CDR3 length: 16 amino acids. CDR1 and CDR2 (germline): SGHNT, YYREEE (reference sequence). CDR3 residues: CASSPRTSGDTDTQYF. CDR3 DNA sequence: TGTGCCAGCAGCCCGAGGACTAGCGGGGACACAGATACGCAGTATTTT.

The rearrangement links TRBV7-9 to TRBJ2-1; the match to TRBD2 covers 10 bases. J was trimmed by 9 bases and V by 5 bases; bases with no gene match: 13. The CDR3 sequence is 16 residues long. CDR1 SEHNR and CDR2 FQNEAQ come from the germline V gene (reference sequence). The CDR3 DNA is TGTGCCAGCAGCCCGGGAAGCGGGAGGGATACTGGTGAGCAGTTCTTC. Its translation is CASSPGSGRDTGEQFF.